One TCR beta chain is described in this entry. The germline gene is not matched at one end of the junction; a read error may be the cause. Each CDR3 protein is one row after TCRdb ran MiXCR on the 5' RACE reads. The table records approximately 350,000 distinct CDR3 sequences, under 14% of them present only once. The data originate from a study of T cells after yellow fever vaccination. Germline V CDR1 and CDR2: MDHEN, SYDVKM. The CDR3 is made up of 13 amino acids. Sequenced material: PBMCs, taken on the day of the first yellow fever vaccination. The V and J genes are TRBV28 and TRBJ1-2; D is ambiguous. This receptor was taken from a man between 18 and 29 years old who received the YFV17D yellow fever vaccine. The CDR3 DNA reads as TGTGCCAGCAGTCCGACTAATAACTATTGCTACACCTTC. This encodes CASSPTNNYCYTF.